Each of the 2 T cell receptor beta chains below was sequenced from the same sample in a study of shared clonotypes between healthy human individuals. Libraries were prepared by immunoSEQ multiplex PCR; TCRdb keeps only in-frame clonotypes and omits some of them. This table has roughly 640,000 clones, over 65% appearing once. Sample: memory CD4+ T cells sorted from blood. Indicated subset: CD45RA-negative fraction. Receptors were obtained from a woman in her thirties in good health.

The chain has TRBV4-1 and TRBJ1-2, with 9 nucleotides matching TRBD1. V was pared by 3 bases and J by 4 bases, with 12 bases of the junction left unmatched. The CDR3 has 17 amino acids. From germline, CDR1 is MGHRA and CDR2 YSYEKL. Written as DNA, the CDR3 is TGCGCCAGCAGCCATCCACCCCGGGACAGGGCGGGCTATGGCTACACCTTC. Encoded protein: CASSHPPRDRAGYGYTF.

The chain recombines TRBV2 with TRBJ1-5; 7 bases fit TRBD1. J lost 3 bases, V lost 7 bases, and 6 bases had no gene match. The CDR3 runs to 14 residues. Germline V CDR1 and CDR2: SNHLY, FYNNEI. The CDR3 nucleotides read TGTGCCAGCACCCAGGACAGGCTCAATCAGCCCCAGCATTTT. Amino acids: CASTQDRLNQPQHF.